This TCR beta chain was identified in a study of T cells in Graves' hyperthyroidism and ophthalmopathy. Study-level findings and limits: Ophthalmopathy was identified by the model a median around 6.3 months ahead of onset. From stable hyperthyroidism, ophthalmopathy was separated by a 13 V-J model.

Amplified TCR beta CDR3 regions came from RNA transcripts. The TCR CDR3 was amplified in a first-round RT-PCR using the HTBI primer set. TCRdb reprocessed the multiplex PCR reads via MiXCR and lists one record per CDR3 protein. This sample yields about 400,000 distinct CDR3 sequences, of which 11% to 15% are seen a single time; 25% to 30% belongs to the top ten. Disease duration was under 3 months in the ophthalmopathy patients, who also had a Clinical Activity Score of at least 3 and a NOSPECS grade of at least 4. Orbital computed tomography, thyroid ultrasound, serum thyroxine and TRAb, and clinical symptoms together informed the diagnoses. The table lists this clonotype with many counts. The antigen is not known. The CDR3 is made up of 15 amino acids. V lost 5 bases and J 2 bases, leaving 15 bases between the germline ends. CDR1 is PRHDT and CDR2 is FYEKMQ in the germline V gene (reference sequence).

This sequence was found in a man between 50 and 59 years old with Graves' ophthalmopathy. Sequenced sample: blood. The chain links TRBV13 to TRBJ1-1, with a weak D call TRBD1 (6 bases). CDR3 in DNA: TGTGCCAGCAGCAAACACAGGGATGCTAACACTGAAGCTTTCTTT. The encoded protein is CASSKHRDANTEAFF. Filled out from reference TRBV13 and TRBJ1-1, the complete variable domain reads AAGVIQSPRHLIKEKRETATLKCYPIPRHDTVYWYQQGPGQDPQFLISFYEKMQSDKGSIPDRFSAQQFSDYHSELNMSSLELGDSALYFCASSKHRDANTEAFFGQGTRLTVV.